This is a list of T cell receptor beta chains from one sample in a study of blood T cell repertoires in COVID-19. The data were produced by immunoSEQ multiplex PCR, yet TCRdb's version contains in-frame clones alone and is incomplete. The sample carries approximately 120,000 clones, about four fifths recorded once. Sequenced: peripheral blood. The receptors here all came from a human donor in a cohort sampled during active COVID-19. Each CDR3 is given with its conserved first and last residue. The order of the fields is D gene, J gene, V gene, clone size, CDR3 protein, CDR3 DNA. D genes are given only for firm matches. For some rows the clone size is stated as once, few or many, or as a class when expanded; others skip it.

>TRBD2|TRBJ2-1|TRBV3-1/TRBV3-2|.
CASSQDTGTSGSREQFF
TGTGCCAGCAGCCAAGACACCGGGACTAGCGGGAGCAGGGAGCAGTTCTTC
>.|TRBJ2-7|TRBV2|.
CASSSTYEQYF
TGTGCCAGCAGTTCAACCTACGAGCAGTACTTC
>TRBD1|TRBJ1-2|TRBV5-5|.
CASSLEQGAFDGYTF
TGTGCCAGCAGCTTGGAGCAGGGGGCGTTTGATGGCTACACCTTC
>TRBD1|TRBJ2-7|TRBV5-6|.
CASSFMGQGNYEQYF
TGTGCCAGCAGCTTTATGGGACAGGGAAACTACGAGCAGTACTTC
>.|TRBJ1-3|TRBV7-2|.
CASSLDRTGGNTIYF
TGTGCCAGCAGCTTAGACCGGACTGGAGGAAACACCATATATTTT
>TRBD2|TRBJ2-1|TRBV7-3|.
CASSFGGREGVYEQFF
TGTGCCAGCAGCTTTGGAGGGCGGGAGGGCGTATATGAGCAGTTCTTC
>.|TRBJ2-7|TRBV11-3|.
CASSGSRGSYEQYF
TGTGCCAGCAGCGGCAGCAGGGGTTCCTACGAGCAGTACTTC
>.|TRBJ2-3|TRBV10-3|.
CAISESDTVTDTQYF
TGTGCCATCAGTGAGTCAGACACAGTCACAGATACGCAGTATTTT
>TRBD2|TRBJ2-5|TRBV7-9|.
CASSFGGGGASQETQYF
TGTGCCAGCAGCTTTGGGGGCGGGGGGGCGAGCCAAGAGACCCAGTACTTC
>.|TRBJ1-2|TRBV30|.
CAWRQAANYGYTF
TGTGCCTGGAGGCAGGCCGCTAACTATGGCTACACCTTC
>.|TRBJ1-1|TRBV7-3|.
CASRAQGTEAFF
TGTGCCAGCAGGGCCCAGGGCACTGAAGCTTTCTTT
>TRBD1|TRBJ2-1|TRBV19|.
CASSITGQGYNEQFF
TGTGCCAGTAGTATCACTGGACAGGGCTACAATGAGCAGTTCTTC
>TRBD1|TRBJ1-1|TRBV6-2/TRBV6-3|.
CASSYALYRGLTEAFF
TGTGCCAGCAGTTACGCCTTATACAGGGGGTTAACTGAAGCTTTCTTT
>.|TRBJ1-3|TRBV7-6|once
CASSPRGDTSGNTIYF
TGTGCCAGCAGCCCCCGGGGGGACACGTCTGGAAACACCATATATTTT
>TRBD1|TRBJ2-7|TRBV4-2|.
CASSQAGTGGTYEQYF
TGTGCCAGCAGCCAAGCCGGGACAGGGGGGACCTACGAGCAGTACTTC
>TRBD1|TRBJ1-4|TRBV4-3|.
CASSQDFGQANEKLFF
TGCGCCAGCAGCCAAGATTTCGGACAGGCAAATGAAAAACTGTTTTTT
>.|TRBJ2-7|TRBV7-3|few
CASSQTAGATPYEQYF
TGTGCCAGCAGCCAAACGGCAGGGGCCACTCCCTACGAGCAGTACTTC
>TRBD1|TRBJ1-1|TRBV30|.
CAWSANRGITEAFF
TGTGCCTGGAGTGCAAACAGGGGGATCACTGAAGCTTTCTTT
>TRBD1|TRBJ2-5|TRBV3-1/TRBV3-2|.
CASSQTGTGGGETQYF
TGTGCCAGCAGCCAGACCGGGACAGGGGGTGGAGAGACCCAGTACTTC
>.|TRBJ1-4|TRBV6-5|.
CASSQGAGHEKLFF
TGTGCCAGCAGCCAAGGGGCCGGTCATGAAAAACTGTTTTTT
>.|TRBJ2-3|TRBV9|.
CASSVGVDSTDTQYF
TGTGCCAGCAGCGTAGGTGTGGACTCCACAGATACGCAGTATTTT
>.|TRBJ1-3|TRBV27|.
CASSNRAGNTIYF
TGTGCCAGCAGCAACAGGGCTGGAAACACCATATATTTT
>.|TRBJ2-1|TRBV9|.
CASSVAGHTMDEQFF
TGTGCCAGCAGTGTTGCAGGGCACACTATGGATGAGCAGTTCTTC
>TRBD2|TRBJ2-7|TRBV2|.
CASRPSGSLSYEQYF
TGTGCCAGCAGGCCTAGCGGGAGTTTAAGCTACGAGCAGTACTTC
>.|TRBJ1-5|TRBV6-2/TRBV6-3|.
CASSYAQLVYSNQPQHF
TGTGCCAGCAGTTACGCCCAGCTAGTCTATAGCAATCAGCCCCAGCATTTT
>.|TRBJ2-7|TRBV7-2|once
CASSLGGTRAPEQYF
TGTGCCAGCAGCTTAGGGGGCACCAGAGCCCCCGAGCAGTACTTC
>TRBD1|TRBJ1-2|TRBV19|.
CASSPGRGSNYGYTF
TGTGCCAGTAGTCCGGGCAGGGGGTCCAACTATGGCTACACCTTC
>TRBD1|TRBJ1-5|TRBV27|.
CASRGQGAPYNQPQHF
TGTGCCAGCCGTGGACAGGGGGCTCCTTACAATCAGCCCCAGCATTTT
>.|TRBJ2-1|TRBV28|.
CASRRAVNDEQFF
TGTGCCAGCAGGAGGGCCGTCAACGATGAGCAGTTCTTC
>TRBD2|TRBJ2-1|TRBV7-2|.
CASSLDTSGRALFF
TGTGCCAGCAGCTTAGATACTAGCGGGAGGGCCTTGTTCTTC
>.|TRBJ1-1|TRBV18|.
CASSQGPNTEAFF
TGTGCCAGCTCACAGGGGCCGAACACTGAAGCTTTCTTT
>TRBD1|TRBJ1-4|TRBV7-2|.
CASRGTGGSEKLFF
TGTGCCAGCAGAGGGACAGGGGGTAGTGAAAAACTGTTTTTT
>.|TRBJ2-7|TRBV20-1|.
CSASTGSTYEQYF
TGCAGTGCTAGTACAGGGTCTACCTACGAGCAGTACTTC
>TRBD1|TRBJ2-1|TRBV19|.
CASQGAAYNEQFF
TGTGCCAGCCAGGGGGCGGCCTACAATGAGCAGTTCTTC
>.|TRBJ2-3|TRBV10-3|.
CAISEAEQSTDTQYF
TGTGCCATCAGTGAGGCGGAGCAAAGCACAGATACGCAGTATTTT
>.|TRBJ2-7|TRBV11-2|.
CASSPAGGPSYEQYF
TGTGCCAGCAGCCCCGCCGGGGGACCCTCCTACGAGCAGTACTTC
>TRBD2|TRBJ2-7|TRBV4-2|.
CASGWGLAGDEQYF
TGTGCCAGCGGATGGGGGCTAGCGGGAGACGAGCAGTACTTC
>TRBD2|TRBJ2-7|TRBV7-2|.
CASSLFGLAGGTYEQYF
TGTGCCAGCAGCTTATTCGGACTAGCGGGAGGGACCTACGAGCAGTACTTC
>TRBD1|TRBJ1-5|TRBV27|.
CASRSTGDNQPQHF
TGTGCCAGCAGGTCGACAGGGGACAATCAGCCCCAGCATTTT
>TRBD2|TRBJ2-3|TRBV28|once
CASSRSFGTSATDTQYF
TGTGCCAGCAGTCGGAGCTTCGGGACTAGCGCCACAGATACGCAGTATTTT
>TRBD2|TRBJ2-1|TRBV5-3|few
CARSSRASGPYNEQFF
TGTGCCAGAAGCTCCAGGGCTAGCGGTCCCTACAATGAGCAGTTCTTC
>TRBD2|TRBJ2-7|TRBV10-3|.
CAIGGTSGNEQYF
TGTGCCATAGGAGGGACTAGCGGGAACGAGCAGTACTTC
>.|TRBJ1-5|TRBV9|.
CASSVEGGRQPQHF
TGTGCCAGCAGCGTAGAGGGGGGGCGTCAGCCCCAGCATTTT
>.|TRBJ2-5|TRBV6-5|once
CAGAEQQETQYF
TGTGCCGGGGCAGAACAGCAAGAGACCCAGTACTTC
>.|TRBJ1-6|TRBV7-2|.
CASSTGSSYNSPLHF
TGTGCCAGCAGCACCGGGAGCTCCTATAATTCACCCCTCCACTTT
>TRBD1|TRBJ2-3|TRBV19|.
CASSIAGTGRLDTQYF
TGTGCCAGTAGTATAGCCGGGACAGGGCGGCTGGATACGCAGTATTTT
>.|TRBJ2-1|TRBV10-3|.
CAIRQLQGGEQFF
TGTGCCATCAGGCAACTACAGGGCGGTGAGCAGTTCTTC
>.|TRBJ1-2|TRBV5-5|once
CASSLAAGRHGYTF
TGTGCCAGCAGCTTGGCCGCAGGGAGGCATGGCTACACCTTC
>.|TRBJ1-3|TRBV29-1|.
CSVITSSGNTIYF
TGCAGCGTGATCACTAGCTCTGGAAACACCATATATTTT
>.|TRBJ2-3|TRBV5-8|.
CASSLAEQGSDTQYF
TGTGCCAGCAGCTTGGCGGAACAGGGTTCAGATACGCAGTATTTT
>.|TRBJ1-3|TRBV7-9|once
CASSERRMGETGNTIYF
TGTGCCAGCAGCGAGCGGAGGATGGGTGAGACTGGAAACACCATATATTTT
>TRBD2|TRBJ2-1|TRBV19|few
CASSAQSSGSYNEQFF
TGTGCCAGTAGCGCCCAATCTAGCGGGTCCTACAATGAGCAGTTCTTC
>.|TRBJ1-1|TRBV19|.
CASSIFARSMNTEAFF
TGTGCCAGTAGTATCTTCGCTCGCAGTATGAACACTGAAGCTTTCTTT